Described below is a single TCR beta chain sequence and its context. This clone was detected only a few times. Its antigen target is currently unknown. Base qualities were left out, and no much larger clone turns up one base away. TCR CDR3 regions were amplified from genomic DNA by multiplex PCR using the deep immunoSEQ assay. Extracted genomic DNA from each cell subset was distributed evenly across all wells of several immunoSEQ 96-well plates, and each plate was treated as a replicate. For sorted subsets, around 200 ng genomic DNA, equal to approximately 30,000 T cell genomes, was loaded into each replicate PCR. Purified libraries were measured with a Qubit 3.0 fluorometer, size-checked on a Bioanalyzer 2100, and measured again with the KAPA Library Quantification kit. Every immunoSEQ 96-well plate was sequenced on a dedicated single-read 150-cycle Illumina NextSeq 550 flow cell. As for the authors' bioinformatics: Because the immunoSEQ output held only junctional sequences and lacked quality scores, the filtering could not match the filtering applied to full-length reads. Sequences were annotated with PyIR, a Python wrapper for IgBLAST v1.9, and V/J genes and CDR3 were assigned using IMGT germline references. Reads were filtered out if the reads had weak V/J assignments (E-value above 1e-6), no CDR3, stop codons, out-of-frame junctions, or ambiguous translated residues. V3J clonotypes were defined by identical inferred V gene, J gene, and CDR3 amino acid sequence. Percentage overlap between repertoires was computed as shared unique clonotypes divided by the size of the smaller repertoire. RTK rarefaction, the Chao1 estimator, and Recon v2.1 estimates of unobserved clonotypes were used to assess repertoire richness. Generation probabilities were computed with OLGA for all TCRbeta clonotypes obtained by the gDNA method from four donors. As stored in TCRdb, this immuneACCESS dataset retains in-frame rearrangements with V and J assigned. A fraction of the clones does not appear; measured against another copy, unresolved V genes explain less than half of the discrepancy, and the remainder lacks a known reason. V, J and clone size derive from that table, while D and trimming were established from the DNA sequence. The sample profile shows 600,000 to 750,000 clones; approximately 77% of them were found once. Jointly, the top ten make up under 2% of the sample.

Donors were healthy HIV-negative adults with no recently reported acute infections or vaccinations. Every donor was a Caucasian adult living in Nashville, Tennessee, USA. CD4+ T cells were enriched through magnetic negative selection, after which naive cells were positively selected on CD45RA and the remaining negative fraction served as the memory subset. After blood collection by leukapheresis, PBMCs were isolated using Ficoll-Histopaque density gradient centrifugation and then cryopreserved in the vapor phase of liquid nitrogen. Analytical flow cytometry was used to check the purity and quantity of every magnetically sorted T cell population. From each sorted fraction, genomic DNA was isolated and quantified by UV absorbance on a Nanodrop 2000c. The record originates from a study of shared clonotypes between healthy human individuals (dated by TCRdb to the early 2020s). Turning to the overall study: A couple of women and a few men aged 18 to 49 years were included in the cohort. For each donor, three plates each were used for CD4 naive and CD4 memory, two plates were used for CD8 naive, and one plate was used for CD8 memory. Blood TCR repertoires of five healthy adults were deeply sequenced to estimate repertoire size and the extent of clonotype sharing between individuals. To increase sequencing depth and limit assay-specific biases, different laboratories used diverse techniques to prepare libraries and sequence TCR repertoires. Leukapheresis yielded between about 0.85 and 9.5 billion PBMCs per donor. What the work shows at the level of the full study, not this receptor alone: Higher generation probabilities were observed for clonotypes shared by all four sorted-subset donors than for non-shared clonotypes. Across a few donors, roughly 5.1% of naive CD4, roughly 3.5% of naive CD8, about 2.3% of memory CD4, and approximately 0.4% of memory CD8 clonotypes were shared. Sampling was restricted to blood, and TCR repertoires in tissue are likely to differ from TCR repertoires in blood. Larger estimated clonotype richness was generally found for naive subsets than for memory subsets. Rarefaction of sorted-subset datasets indicated incomplete sequencing despite the large sequencing depth. The small number of donors limited the genetic and exposure-history diversity represented. Based on pairwise subsampling, the degree of clonotype sharing among donors was expected to be affected by sequencing depth.

CDR1 and CDR2 are drawn from the germline V gene (reference sequence): MNHEY, SMNVEV. V loses 5 bases, J loses 3 bases, and the germline ends lie 14 bases apart. Including the terminal cysteine and phenylalanine, the CDR3 comprises 15 residues. Just CDR3 DNA is preserved here, 45 bases in frame from base 1. This TCR was recovered from a woman aged 25 to 45 in good health. The V gene is TRBV27 and the J gene is TRBJ1-5; possibly the D gene is TRBD1, per 6 matching bases. The sample taken for sequencing was memory CD4+ T cells sorted from blood. This sample's cell subset or site label indicates: CD45RA-negative fraction. The bases read TGTGCCAGCAGTCCCACAGGGTGGAACAATCAGCCCCAGCATTTT. Its amino acids are CASSPTGWNNQPQHF.